The 3 T cell receptor beta chains below come from one sample, sequenced in a study of cytomegalovirus exposure and HLA in healthy donors. PCR employed 60 Vbeta and 13 Jbeta primers. Here immunoSEQ multiplex PCR was the method, and the copy in TCRdb shows in-frame clones only, minus some. In total, the table holds 150,000 or so clones. Sequencing was performed on PBMCs. The receptors come from a man aged 25 to 40 in good health and CMV-seronegative.

The genes are TRBV6-5 and TRBJ1-1, with 7 bases identical to TRBD1. The J segment lost 5 bases and the V segment lost 6 bases, leaving 6 bases of the junction unmatched. The CDR3 consists of 13 residues. Germline lookup yields CDR1 MNHEY and CDR2 SVGAGI. DNA of the CDR3: TGTGCCAGCAGATTCCACAGGGGTACTGAAGCTTTCTTT. Translated, it gives CASRFHRGTEAFF.

This sequence joins TRBV28 and TRBJ2-5, with 15 bases aligning to TRBD2. The V segment lost 2 bases and the J segment 5 bases; nucleotides outside the gene matches: 9. The CDR3 contains 18 residues. Germline V CDR1 and CDR2: MDHEN, SYDVKM. CDR3: CASSLGTSGRKGRETQYF. CDR3 nucleotides: TGTGCCAGCAGTTTAGGGACTAGCGGGAGGAAGGGACGGGAGACCCAGTACTTC.

The chain employs TRBV2 and TRBJ2-1, with D perhaps matching TRBD2 (6 bases). The CDR3 consists of 15 residues. Germline V gene lookup returns CDR1 SNHLY and CDR2 FYNNEI. The V and J ends lost 0 bases and 8 bases respectively, with 14 bases between them. This chain's CDR3 is CASSEAPGRVDEQFF. Here the CDR3 DNA reads TGTGCCAGCAGTGAAGCTCCCGGGAGAGTCGATGAGCAGTTCTTC.